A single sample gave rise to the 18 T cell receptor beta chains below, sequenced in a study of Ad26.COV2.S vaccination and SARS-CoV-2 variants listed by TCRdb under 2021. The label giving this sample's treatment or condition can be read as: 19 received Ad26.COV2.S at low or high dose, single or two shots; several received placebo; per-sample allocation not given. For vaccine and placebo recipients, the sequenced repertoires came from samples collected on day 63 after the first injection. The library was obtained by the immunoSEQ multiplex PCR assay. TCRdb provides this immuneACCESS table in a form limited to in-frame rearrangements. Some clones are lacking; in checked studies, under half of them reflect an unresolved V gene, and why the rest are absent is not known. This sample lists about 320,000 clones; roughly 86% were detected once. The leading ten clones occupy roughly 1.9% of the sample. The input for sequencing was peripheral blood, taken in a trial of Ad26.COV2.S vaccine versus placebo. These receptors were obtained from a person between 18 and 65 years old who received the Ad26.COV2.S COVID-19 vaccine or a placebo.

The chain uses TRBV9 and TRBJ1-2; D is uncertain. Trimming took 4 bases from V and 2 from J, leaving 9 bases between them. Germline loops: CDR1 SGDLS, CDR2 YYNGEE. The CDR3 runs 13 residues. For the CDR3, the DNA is TGTGCCAGCAGCCTCTCCCGGAACTATGGCTACACCTTC. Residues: CASSLSRNYGYTF.

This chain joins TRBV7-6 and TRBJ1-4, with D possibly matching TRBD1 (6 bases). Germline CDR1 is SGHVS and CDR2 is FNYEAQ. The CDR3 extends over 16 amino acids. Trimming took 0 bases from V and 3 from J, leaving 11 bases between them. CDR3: CASSLAAGVSNEKLFF. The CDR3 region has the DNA TGTGCCAGCAGCTTAGCGGCAGGGGTCTCTAATGAAAAACTGTTTTTT.

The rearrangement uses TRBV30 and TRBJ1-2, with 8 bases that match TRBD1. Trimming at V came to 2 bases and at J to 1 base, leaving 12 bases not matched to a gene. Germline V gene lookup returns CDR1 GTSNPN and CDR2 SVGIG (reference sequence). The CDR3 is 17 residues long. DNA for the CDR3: TGTGCCTGGAGTCTAGCCGGCGGCGGACAGGGTAACTATGGCTACACCTTC. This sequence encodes CAWSLAGGGQGNYGYTF.

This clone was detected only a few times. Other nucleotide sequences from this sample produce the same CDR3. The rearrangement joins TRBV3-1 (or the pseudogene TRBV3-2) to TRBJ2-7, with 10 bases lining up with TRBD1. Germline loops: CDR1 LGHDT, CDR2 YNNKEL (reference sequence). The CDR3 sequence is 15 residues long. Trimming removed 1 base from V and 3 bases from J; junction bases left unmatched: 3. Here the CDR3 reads CASSQAGTGVYEQYF. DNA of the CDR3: TGTGCCAGCAGCCAAGCTGGGACAGGGGTCTACGAGCAGTACTTC.

The CDR3 region is CASSYSTLRSPGDSYNEQFF. Written as DNA, the CDR3 is TGTGCCAGCAGTTACTCGACCCTACGCTCGCCGGGGGACTCCTACAATGAGCAGTTCTTC. The chain couples TRBV6-2 or TRBV6-3 to TRBJ2-1, with a possible D match to TRBD2 (6 bases). Trimming took off 0 bases at V and 0 bases at J, with 21 bases between the two ends. This CDR3 is 20 amino acids long. The germline gives CDR1 MNHEY, CDR2 SVGEGT.

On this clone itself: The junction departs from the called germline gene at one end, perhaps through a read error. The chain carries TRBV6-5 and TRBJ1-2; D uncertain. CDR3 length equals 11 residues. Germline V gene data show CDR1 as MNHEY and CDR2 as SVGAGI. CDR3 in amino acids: CASSYLYGYTF. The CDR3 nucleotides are TGTGCCAGCAGCTACTTGTATGGCTACACCTTC.

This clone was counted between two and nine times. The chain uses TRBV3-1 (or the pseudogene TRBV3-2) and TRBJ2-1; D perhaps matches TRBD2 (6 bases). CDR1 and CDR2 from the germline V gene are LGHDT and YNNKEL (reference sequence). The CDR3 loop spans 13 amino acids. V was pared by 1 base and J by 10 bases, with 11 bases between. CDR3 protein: CASSQGAGREQFF. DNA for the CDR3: TGTGCCAGCAGCCAAGGAGCAGGGAGGGAGCAGTTCTTC.

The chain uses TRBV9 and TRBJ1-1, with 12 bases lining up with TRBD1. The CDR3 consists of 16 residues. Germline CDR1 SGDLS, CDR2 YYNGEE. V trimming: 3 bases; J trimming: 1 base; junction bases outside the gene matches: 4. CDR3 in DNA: TGTGCCAGCAGCGCAGGGACAGGGGGCAAGAACACTGAAGCTTTCTTT. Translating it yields CASSAGTGGKNTEAFF.

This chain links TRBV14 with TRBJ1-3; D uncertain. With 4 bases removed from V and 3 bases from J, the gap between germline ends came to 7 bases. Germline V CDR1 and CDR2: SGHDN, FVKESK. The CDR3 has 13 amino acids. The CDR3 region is CASSLLGGNTIYF. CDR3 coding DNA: TGTGCCAGCAGCCTTTTGGGTGGAAACACCATATATTTT.

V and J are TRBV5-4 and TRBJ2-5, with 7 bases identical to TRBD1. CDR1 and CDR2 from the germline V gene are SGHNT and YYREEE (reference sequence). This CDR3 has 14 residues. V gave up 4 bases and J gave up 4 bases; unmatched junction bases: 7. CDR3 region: CASSLDRVGETQYF. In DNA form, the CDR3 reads TGTGCCAGCAGCCTAGACAGGGTCGGAGAGACCCAGTACTTC.

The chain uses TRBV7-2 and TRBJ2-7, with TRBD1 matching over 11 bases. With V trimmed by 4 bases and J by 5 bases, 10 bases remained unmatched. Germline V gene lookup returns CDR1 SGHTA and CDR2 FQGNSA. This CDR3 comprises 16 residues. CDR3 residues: CASSSSPGQGVNEQYF. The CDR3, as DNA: TGTGCCAGCAGCTCGTCACCGGGACAGGGGGTCAACGAGCAGTACTTC.

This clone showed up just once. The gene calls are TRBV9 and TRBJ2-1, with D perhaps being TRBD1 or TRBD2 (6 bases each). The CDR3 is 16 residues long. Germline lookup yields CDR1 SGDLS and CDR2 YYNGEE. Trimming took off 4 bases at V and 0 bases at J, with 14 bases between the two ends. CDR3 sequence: CASSPSGAGSYNEQFF. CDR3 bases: TGTGCCAGCAGCCCCTCGGGGGCCGGCTCCTACAATGAGCAGTTCTTC.

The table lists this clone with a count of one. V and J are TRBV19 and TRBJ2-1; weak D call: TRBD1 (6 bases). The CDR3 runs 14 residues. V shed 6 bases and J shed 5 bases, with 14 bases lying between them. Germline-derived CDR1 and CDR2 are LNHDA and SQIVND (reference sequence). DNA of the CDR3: TGTGCCAGTAGCCAACTAGGGGGTGACAATGAGCAGTTCTTC. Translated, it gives CASSQLGGDNEQFF.

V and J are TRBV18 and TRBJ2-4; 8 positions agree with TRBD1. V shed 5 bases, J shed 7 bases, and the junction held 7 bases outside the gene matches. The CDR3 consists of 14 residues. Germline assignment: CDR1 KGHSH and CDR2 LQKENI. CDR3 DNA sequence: TGTGCCAGCTCAGCAGGGGGCGAGGGGAACATTCAGTACTTC. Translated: CASSAGGEGNIQYF.

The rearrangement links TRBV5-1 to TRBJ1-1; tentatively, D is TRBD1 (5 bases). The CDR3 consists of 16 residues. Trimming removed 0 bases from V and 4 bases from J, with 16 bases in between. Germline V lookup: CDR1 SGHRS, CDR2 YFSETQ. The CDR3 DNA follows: TGCGCCAGCAGCTTGGGCACCGGGACCTTGGGCACTGAAGCTTTCTTT. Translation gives CASSLGTGTLGTEAFF.

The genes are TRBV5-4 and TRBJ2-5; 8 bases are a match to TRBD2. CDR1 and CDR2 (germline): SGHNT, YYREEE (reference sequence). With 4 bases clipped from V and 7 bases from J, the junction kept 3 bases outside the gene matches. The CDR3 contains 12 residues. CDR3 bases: TGTGCCAGCAGCGGGACTAGTTTGACCCAGTACTTC. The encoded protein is CASSGTSLTQYF.

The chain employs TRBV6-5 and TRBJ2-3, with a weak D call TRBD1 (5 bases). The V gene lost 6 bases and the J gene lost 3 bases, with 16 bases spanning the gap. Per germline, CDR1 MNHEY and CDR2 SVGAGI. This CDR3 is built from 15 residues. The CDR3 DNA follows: TGTGCCAGCAGACCAGTTCAGGGTGGGACAGATACGCAGTATTTT. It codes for CASRPVQGGTDTQYF.

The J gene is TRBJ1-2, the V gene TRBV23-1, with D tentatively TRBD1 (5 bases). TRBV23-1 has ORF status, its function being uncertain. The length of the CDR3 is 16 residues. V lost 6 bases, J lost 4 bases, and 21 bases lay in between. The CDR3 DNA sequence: TGCGCCAGCAGCCCGGGCGGCGGGGCAGGGAGCTATGGCTACACCTTC. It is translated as CASSPGGGAGSYGYTF.